This is a list of T cell receptor beta chains from one sample in a study of Tregs in tolerant kidney transplant recipients. Sequencing used immunoSEQ multiplex PCR; TCRdb keeps in-frame clones, though not all of them. This table holds roughly 250,000 clones, 80% to 85% found once. The sequencing sample was made of CD4+ T cells from blood. The source is a human donor in good health. Each CDR3 is given with its conserved first and last residue. The order of the fields is CDR3 length, V gene, J gene, D gene, clone size, CDR3 DNA, CDR3 protein. The D gene is left open where the match is weak. Some rows have no size entry. The others give once, few or many, or a class for an expanded clone.

15	TRBV6-1	TRBJ1-5	.	.	TGTGCCAGCAGTGATCTCAGGGGTGTTAATCAGCCCCAGCATTTT	CASSDLRGVNQPQHF
13	TRBV19	TRBJ2-5	.	.	TGTGCCAGTAGTACCGTCCCAAGGGAGGCCCAGTACTTC	CASSTVPREAQYF
14	TRBV6-1	TRBJ2-7	.	few	TGTGCCAGCACTTCGGCGGGAAGCTCCTACGAGCAGTACTTC	CASTSAGSSYEQYF
15	TRBV7-2	TRBJ2-1	TRBD2	.	TGTGCCAGCAGCTTAGCTAGCGGGTTTTCCCGTGAGCAGTTCTTC	CASSLASGFSREQFF
12	TRBV6-5	TRBJ1-2	.	few	TGTGCCAGCAGTACGGGACTCTATGGCTACACCTTC	CASSTGLYGYTF
15	TRBV12-2	TRBJ1-1	.	.	TGTGCAAGTCGCCGTCGACAGGTCATGAACACTGAAGCTTTCTTT	CASRRRQVMNTEAFF
14	TRBV7-3	TRBJ2-1	TRBD1	.	TGTGCCAGCAGCCCCAGACAGGGTACCAATGAGCAGTTCTTC	CASSPRQGTNEQFF
14	TRBV7-9	TRBJ1-1	.	.	TGTGCCAGCAGCTTAGAAAATGCGGGGACTGAAGCTTTCTTT	CASSLENAGTEAFF
14	TRBV27	TRBJ2-7	TRBD1	.	TGTGCCAGCAGTCTAACGGGACAGGGCTACGAGCAGTACTTC	CASSLTGQGYEQYF
17	TRBV11-2	TRBJ2-3	.	.	TGTGCCAGCAGCTCGGGGGGCTTAAGTAAGGCCCGAGATACGCAGTATTTT	CASSSGGLSKARDTQYF
13	TRBV18	TRBJ2-7	TRBD2	.	TGTGCCAGCTCGCCCGGGACTAGCAGCGAGCAGTACTTC	CASSPGTSSEQYF
16	TRBV2	TRBJ1-1	TRBD1	.	TGTGCCAGCAGTAGACAGGGGGTGGTTGGGAACACTGAAGCTTTCTTT	CASSRQGVVGNTEAFF
13	TRBV9	TRBJ2-2	TRBD2	.	TGTGCCAGCAGCCCTAGCGGCACCGGGGAGCTGTTTTTT	CASSPSGTGELFF
15	TRBV27	TRBJ1-5	TRBD1	.	TGTGCCAGCAGTTTACACCGAGGACAGGGTGGCCCCCAGCATTTT	CASSLHRGQGGPQHF
16	TRBV6-4	TRBJ2-2	.	few	TGTGCCAGCAGTGACTCAATCACAAGGTCCACCGGGGAGCTGTTTTTT	CASSDSITRSTGELFF
14	TRBV7-2	TRBJ1-2	.	once	TGTGCCAGCAGCTTAGCTTCGGGGTCCTATGGCTACACCTTC	CASSLASGSYGYTF
14	TRBV7-9	TRBJ1-2	.	.	TGTGCCAGCAGCTTCGGGACGGAGTCTATCGGCTACACCTTC	CASSFGTESIGYTF
16	TRBV27	TRBJ2-7	.	once	TGTGCCAGCAGTTTATATTCCGGGACAACCACCTACGAGCAGTACTTC	CASSLYSGTTTYEQYF
16	TRBV10-3	TRBJ2-3	TRBD2	.	TGTGCCATCAGTCCCTTAGCGGGGCGAGCCACAGATACGCAGTATTTT	CAISPLAGRATDTQYF
13	TRBV7-8	TRBJ2-7	.	.	TGTGCCAGCAGCCCCCGTTTTCAGTACGAGCAGTACTTC	CASSPRFQYEQYF
13	TRBV6-1	TRBJ2-7	.	.	TGTGCCAGCAGTCTCGAGGTACTCTACGAGCAGTACTTC	CASSLEVLYEQYF
14	TRBV30	TRBJ2-2	.	.	TGTGCCTGGTCTTCCCTCAGGGCCACCGGGGAGCTGTTTTTT	CAWSSLRATGELFF
15	TRBV18	TRBJ2-7	.	.	TGTGCCAGCTCCCGGGGGGCAGGGGCAGAGAACGAGCAGTACTTC	CASSRGAGAENEQYF
15	TRBV6-1	TRBJ2-7	.	.	TGTGCCAGCAGTCCAAGGGACAAAACCTCCTACGAGCAGTACTTC	CASSPRDKTSYEQYF
16	TRBV5-1	TRBJ2-1	TRBD1	few	TGCGCCAGCAGCCTTCTGACAGGGAGCTCCTACAATGAGCAGTTCTTC	CASSLLTGSSYNEQFF
14	TRBV10-2	TRBJ1-2	.	.	TGCGCCAGCAGTCGACAGACCGTTAACTATGGCTACACCTTC	CASSRQTVNYGYTF
14	TRBV6-1	TRBJ1-1	TRBD1	.	TGTGCCAGCAGTGTACAGGGGGGGAACACTGAAGCTTTCTTT	CASSVQGGNTEAFF
17	TRBV5-8	TRBJ2-1	.	.	TGTGCCAGCAGCTTAATTGTGGTCAGGAGGGACTACAATGAGCAGTTCTTC	CASSLIVVRRDYNEQFF
14	TRBV6-1	TRBJ1-5	.	.	TGTGCCAGCAGTGACAGGGGTCGCGATCAGCCCCAGCATTTT	CASSDRGRDQPQHF
15	TRBV11-2	TRBJ2-5	TRBD1	.	TGTGCCAGCAGCCCAGACAGGGTTTGGCTAGAGACCCAGTACTTC	CASSPDRVWLETQYF
12	TRBV2	TRBJ1-2	.	.	TGTGTCCAGGGAGAAGCCCGCTATGGCTACACCTTC	CVQGEARYGYTF
17	TRBV11-2	TRBJ2-6	.	.	TGTGCCAGCAGCTTATACGTACAGGACTCTGGGGCCAACGTCCTGACTTTC	CASSLYVQDSGANVLTF
14	TRBV13	TRBJ2-5	.	.	TGTGCCAGCAGCACAGGAGGGGGTGGAGAGACCCAGTACTTC	CASSTGGGGETQYF